The 15 T cell receptor beta chains listed next were all sequenced from one sample in a study of blood T cells in healthy people across ages. The use of a sample-barcoded 5' primer and a J-beta primer mix characterized a second PCR of roughly 6 to 11 cycles. TCRdb reanalysed the 5' RACE reads using MiXCR and keeps one entry per CDR3 protein. The sample consists of over a million distinct CDR3 sequences, approximately 63% of them appearing once. Specimen: blood. The receptors were sampled from a man aged 18 to 29 in good health.

The chain couples TRBV6-2 or TRBV6-3 to TRBJ1-5, with D unresolved. The CDR3 loop spans 15 amino acids. Germline V gene sequence: CDR1 MNHEY, CDR2 SVGEGT. The V and J ends lost 0 bases and 5 bases respectively, with 11 bases between them. Written as DNA, the CDR3 is TGTGCCAGCAGTTACTCATCCGCTACCCATCAGCCCCAGCATTTT. This encodes CASSYSSATHQPQHF.

The rearrangement links TRBV9 to TRBJ1-4, with D maybe TRBD1 (5 bases). The CDR3 covers 15 residues. With 2 bases removed from V and 6 bases from J, the gap between germline ends came to 14 bases. Germline loops: CDR1 SGDLS, CDR2 YYNGEE. The CDR3 DNA reads TGTGCCAGCAGCGTTCGGTCAGGGTTGGATGAAAAACTGTTTTTT. Residues: CASSVRSGLDEKLFF.

The genes are TRBV5-1 and TRBJ2-7, with D perhaps matching TRBD1 (7 bases). Germline V lookup: CDR1 SGHRS, CDR2 YFSETQ. V was clipped by 4 bases and J by 2 bases, with 13 bases between them. The CDR3 covers 14 residues. The DNA of the CDR3 is TGCGCCAGCAGCGGCCAGGGGGGCCCCTACGAGCAGTACTTC. Translation gives CASSGQGGPYEQYF.

This clonotype was found a few times. The chain joins TRBV5-1 to TRBJ2-1; the match to TRBD2 covers 9 bases. V shed 4 bases, J shed 2 bases, and the junction held 7 bases outside the gene matches. The V gene's germline CDR1 is SGHRS and CDR2 YFSETQ. CDR3 length: 16 residues. The CDR3 DNA is TGCGCCAGCAGCCCCTCTAGCGGGATCCCCTACAATGAGCAGTTCTTC. Its protein is CASSPSSGIPYNEQFF.

The chain is built from TRBV7-2 and TRBJ1-2; 9 bases fit TRBD1. J gave up 10 bases and V 5 bases, and 11 bases lay outside the gene matches. From germline, CDR1 is SGHTA and CDR2 FQGNSA. The length of the CDR3 is 14 residues. The CDR3 is CASSLIWTGDHYTF. CDR3 bases: TGTGCCAGCAGCCTAATCTGGACAGGGGACCACTACACCTTC.

This chain joins TRBV5-1 and TRBJ1-2; D is perhaps TRBD1 (5 bases). Germline V gives CDR1 SGHRS, CDR2 YFSETQ. The CDR3 has 14 amino acids. Deletions cut 4 bases from V and 4 bases from J, with 14 bases between. The CDR3: CASSTGRTTYGYTF. The CDR3 nucleotides read TGCGCCAGCAGCACGGGACGGACCACCTATGGCTACACCTTC.

J is TRBJ2-7 and V is TRBV4-3, with a tentative D call TRBD1 (6 bases). The CDR3 is made up of 14 amino acids. Per germline, CDR1 LGHNA and CDR2 YSLEER. The V gene lost 4 bases and the J gene lost 5 bases, with 15 bases spanning the gap. The CDR3 is CASSRDRSFDEQYF. The CDR3, as DNA: TGCGCCAGCAGCCGCGACAGGAGCTTCGACGAGCAGTACTTC.

This clonotype appeared a single time. The chain joins TRBV28 to TRBJ2-1; no firm D call. The germline CDR1 and CDR2 sequences are MDHEN and SYDVKM. V was clipped by 1 base and J by 11 bases, with 6 bases between them. The CDR3 has 11 amino acids. Here the CDR3 reads CASSLFPQQFF. The CDR3 bases are TGTGCCAGCAGTTTATTCCCCCAGCAGTTCTTC.

CDR3 protein: CASSQRLGETQYF. Written as DNA, the CDR3 is TGTGCCAGCAGCCAAAGACTAGGGGAGACCCAGTACTTC. The rearrangement joins TRBV14 to TRBJ2-5, with a tentative D call TRBD2 (6 bases). The CDR3 runs 13 residues. V lost 2 bases and J lost 5, with 9 bases in between. Germline assignment: CDR1 SGHDN and CDR2 FVKESK.

The rearrangement uses TRBV20-1 and TRBJ2-3; D is possibly TRBD1 (6 bases). From germline, CDR1 is DFQATT and CDR2 SNEGSKA (reference sequence). Trimming took 4 bases from V and 2 from J, leaving 16 bases between them. The CDR3 has 15 residues. This CDR3 reads CSATHRTVATDTQYF. CDR3 DNA sequence: TGCAGTGCTACCCACCGGACAGTAGCCACAGATACGCAGTATTTT.

The sample holds many counts of this clonotype. This chain links TRBV7-9 with TRBJ2-7; D possibly corresponds to TRBD2 (6 bases). Germline V gene sequence: CDR1 SEHNR, CDR2 FQNEAQ (reference sequence). This CDR3 is 14 amino acids long. The V and J ends lost 1 base and 3 bases respectively, with 10 bases between them. The DNA of the CDR3 is TGTGCCAGCAGCTTAGGCGGGACTGGCTACGAGCAGTACTTC. It translates to CASSLGGTGYEQYF. Complete variable domain (other parts from reference TRBV7-9 and TRBJ2-7): DTGVSQNPRHKITKRGQNVTFRCDPISEHNRLYWYRQTLGQGPEFLTYFQNEAQLEKSRLLSDRFSAERPKGSFSTLEIQRTEQGDSAMYLCASSLGGTGYEQYFGPGTRLTVT.

The V call is TRBV5-1, the J call TRBJ2-2, with D possibly called TRBD1 or TRBD2 (5 bases each). Trimming took off 4 bases at V and 5 bases at J, with 18 bases between the two ends. The CDR3 extends over 16 amino acids. Germline CDR1 SGHRS, CDR2 YFSETQ. CDR3 DNA sequence: TGCGCCAGCAGCAGGGGCGGACTGGAAGGAACCGGGGAGCTGTTTTTT. Translated, it gives CASSRGGLEGTGELFF.

In its sample, this clonotype was seen once. The rearrangement uses TRBV28 and TRBJ1-5, with TRBD1 identical over 7 bases. This CDR3 region has 16 residues. Germline assignment: CDR1 MDHEN and CDR2 SYDVKM. V shed 6 bases, J shed 0 bases, and the junction held 8 bases outside the gene matches. Here the CDR3 reads CASSFRQGRSNQPQHF. In DNA, the CDR3 is TGTGCCAGCAGCTTCCGACAGGGACGTAGCAATCAGCCCCAGCATTTT. Filled out from reference TRBV28 and TRBJ1-5, the complete variable domain reads DVKVTQSSRYLVKRTGEKVFLECVQDMDHENMFWYRQDPGLGLRLIYFSYDVKMKEKGDIPEGYSVSREKKERFSLILESASTNQTSMYLCASSFRQGRSNQPQHFGDGTRLSIL.

The chain couples TRBV6-2 or TRBV6-3 to TRBJ2-7; TRBD2 is a possible D gene (6 bases). The tail of the sequence fits TRBJ2-5 better, so the J call may be wrong. Germline CDR1 and CDR2: MNHEY and SVGEGT. The CDR3 is made up of 16 amino acids. The CDR3 sequence: CASSYSGRLVGETQYF. CDR3 nucleotides: TGTGCCAGCAGTTACTCGGGCCGACTAGTTGGAGAGACCCAGTACTTC.

The gene calls are TRBV29-1 and TRBJ2-7; D not resolved. The CDR3 contains 14 residues. Germline values: CDR1 SQVTM, CDR2 ANQGSEA. The V end was cut by 0 bases, the J end by 2 bases, with 11 bases between. The DNA of the CDR3 is TGCAGCGTTGAAGATCGTGAGGAAACCTACGAGCAGTACTTC. As protein: CSVEDREETYEQYF.